Following are 13 T cell receptor beta chains from one sample sequenced in a study of control samples from healthy donors and cancer patients. TCRdb keeps only in-frame clones here, not all; method: immunoSEQ multiplex PCR. The table includes some 200,000 clones, around 94% detected once. Sequencing was carried out using blood. These receptors all stem from a man aged 50 to 60 in good health.

This chain uses TRBV28 with TRBJ2-7; D is perhaps TRBD1 or TRBD2 (6 bases each). Deletions cut 6 bases from V and 1 base from J, with 16 bases between. The CDR3 has 15 residues. The germline V gene has CDR1 MDHEN and CDR2 SYDVKM. CDR3 amino acids: CASSSTGTPSYEQYF. The CDR3 DNA follows: TGTGCCAGCAGCAGTACAGGGACTCCTTCCTACGAGCAGTACTTC.

A note on this clone: The sample contains more than one DNA sequence encoding this CDR3. The chain carries TRBV5-1 and TRBJ2-5, with D unresolved. Looked up from germline, CDR1 is SGHRS and CDR2 is YFSETQ. The CDR3 runs 11 residues. Trimming took off 2 bases at V and 3 bases at J, with 2 bases between the two ends. The CDR3 region has the DNA TGCGCCAGCAGCTTCGAAGAGACCCAGTACTTC. Its translation is CASSFEETQYF.

The chain couples TRBV5-1 to TRBJ1-4; TRBD1 aligns across 12 bases. The germline V gene encodes CDR1 SGHRS and CDR2 YFSETQ. The V and J ends lost 0 bases and 6 bases, in that order; junction bases with no gene match: 3. This CDR3 is 16 amino acids long. The CDR3 protein is CASSLAGQGAYEKLFF. CDR3 bases: TGCGCCAGCAGCTTGGCGGGACAGGGGGCGTATGAAAAACTGTTTTTT.

J is TRBJ1-2 and V is TRBV7-9; no firm D call. V lost 7 bases to trimming and J lost 7 bases, with 19 bases between them. Germline V lookup: CDR1 SEHNR, CDR2 FQNEAQ (reference sequence). The CDR3 consists of 14 residues. As DNA, the CDR3 is TGTGCCAGCACTACAACAGCCAGACTGGGTGGCTACACCTTC. Translating it yields CASTTTARLGGYTF.

The chain has TRBV5-1 and TRBJ2-1; TRBD2 might be the D (6 bases). The V and J ends lost 4 bases and 1 base respectively, with 12 bases between them. CDR1 is SGHRS, CDR2 YFSETQ, per germline. CDR3 length: 15 residues. The CDR3 nucleotides read TGCGCCAGCAGCACCGGGACTCTTTCCTACAATGAGCAGTTCTTC. It encodes CASSTGTLSYNEQFF.

The V call is TRBV7-2, the J call TRBJ1-2; D perhaps matches TRBD1 (6 bases). V lost 6 bases, J lost 8 bases, and 16 bases lay in between. This CDR3 is 13 amino acids long. Germline V gene data show CDR1 as SGHTA and CDR2 as FQGNSA. The chain's CDR3 is CASSPLRGKGYTF. Written as DNA, the CDR3 is TGTGCCAGCAGTCCCCTCAGGGGAAAAGGCTACACCTTC.

The chain combines TRBV2 with TRBJ2-2, with a tentative D call TRBD2 (7 bases). The CDR3 runs 15 residues. V lost 6 bases and J 0 bases, leaving 11 bases between the germline ends. Germline loops: CDR1 SNHLY, CDR2 FYNNEI. CDR3: CASRAGASNTGELFF. Written as DNA, the CDR3 is TGTGCCAGCAGGGCGGGGGCGTCGAACACCGGGGAGCTGTTTTTT.

The rearrangement joins TRBV30 to TRBJ2-5; 11 positions agree with TRBD1. The CDR3 runs to 13 residues. V trimming: 8 bases; J trimming: 5 bases; junction bases outside the gene matches: 7. From germline, CDR1 is GTSNPN and CDR2 SVGIG (reference sequence). In nucleotides, the CDR3 is TGTGCCGCGGGGACAGGGGGACTGGAGACCCAGTACTTC. Its translation is CAAGTGGLETQYF.

The chain carries TRBV11-3 and TRBJ1-1; D not certain. The CDR3 spans 13 residues. CDR1 is SGHNT and CDR2 is YENEEA in the germline V gene. Trimming left V 5 bases short and J 3 bases short, with 10 bases between. CDR3 coding DNA: TGTGCCAGCAGCCCGCGAACGGACACTGAAGCTTTCTTT. As protein: CASSPRTDTEAFF.

The chain carries TRBV3-1 (or the pseudogene TRBV3-2) and TRBJ2-5; 8 bases match TRBD2. Germline loops: CDR1 LGHDT, CDR2 YNNKEL (reference sequence). This CDR3 is built from 15 residues. V lost 1 base and J lost 4; bases outside the gene matches: 5. This CDR3 reads CASSQAVRGGETQYF. CDR3 bases: TGTGCCAGCAGCCAAGCCGTCCGGGGGGGAGAGACCCAGTACTTC.

This rearrangement joins TRBV6-4 to TRBJ1-6; the match to TRBD1 covers 7 bases. CDR1 and CDR2 from the germline V gene are MRHNA and SNTAGT. The CDR3 consists of 15 residues. V gave up 8 bases and J gave up 5 bases; unmatched junction bases: 9. The CDR3 loop reads CASRQGSNNNSPLHF. The CDR3 region has the DNA TGTGCCAGCCGACAGGGATCCAACAATAATTCACCCCTCCACTTT.

The chain recombines TRBV6-5 with TRBJ2-2; no firm D call. The CDR3 is made up of 12 amino acids. CDR1 and CDR2 from the germline V gene are MNHEY and SVGAGI. Trimming cost V 6 bases and J 6 bases, with 8 bases left between them. CDR3 region: CASRKGPGELFF. The CDR3 bases are TGTGCCAGCAGAAAAGGTCCCGGGGAGCTGTTTTTT.

CDR3 sequence: CASSTPIGTGNTEAFF. CDR3 coding DNA: TGTGCCAGTAGTACCCCCATCGGGACAGGGAACACTGAAGCTTTCTTT. The chain couples TRBV19 to TRBJ1-1; TRBD1 agrees at 8 bases. CDR1 is LNHDA and CDR2 is SQIVND in the germline V gene (reference sequence). CDR3 length: 16 residues. The V and J ends lost 4 bases and 1 base, in that order; junction bases with no gene match: 8.